The clone carrying this TCR beta chain was counted a few times. What it binds is unknown. Individual cDNA molecules received unique molecular identifiers. TCRdb passed the 5' RACE reads through MiXCR, listing each CDR3 protein once. Of approximately 45,000 distinct CDR3 sequences listed, 5.5% to 6.5% were seen once; the top ten hold 12%. Trimming removed 5 bases from V and 6 bases from J, with 12 bases in between. This CDR3 is built from 14 residues. The V gene's germline CDR1 is SGHNT and CDR2 YYREEE (reference sequence). The data stem from a study of early T cells in non-severe SARS-CoV-2 infection. Study conclusions and caveats: Private and CD4 specificities were missed by VDJdb matching, which favored anti-spike CD8 responses.

The sequencing input was whole blood. The source of this sequence is an adult who was a healthcare worker with PCR-confirmed SARS-CoV-2 infection or an uninfected control (not recorded which). The chain is built from TRBV5-4 and TRBJ1-6; maybe TRBD1 (5 bases). The CDR3 DNA follows: TGTGCCAGCAGATCGGGACTCTCTAATTCACCCCTCCACTTT. Translating it yields CASRSGLSNSPLHF.